The rows below give T cell receptor beta chains drawn from one sample of a study of blood T cell repertoires in COVID-19. This table comes from immunoSEQ multiplex PCR, and its TCRdb copy is limited to in-frame clones, with some not included. The sample yields approximately 280,000 clones, around nine tenths seen once. What was sequenced was peripheral blood. All receptors derive from a man aged 50 or older with acute or convalescent COVID-19. Both conserved end residues are part of each CDR3.

V: TRBV4-1; CDR3: CASSQDGGSGLYGYTF
V: TRBV5-4; CDR3: CASSISGGDYNEQFF
V: TRBV2; CDR3: CASCKSGGLDTQYF
V: TRBV30; CDR3: CAWDSKGRADTGELFF
V: TRBV10-3; CDR3: CAIFRDRGPDTGELFF
V: TRBV13; CDR3: CASRPSTGLVYEQYF
V: TRBV7-9; CDR3: CASSLGDSLLLQETQYF
V: TRBV2; CDR3: CASSVTGGVEKLFF
V: TRBV9; CDR3: CASSPEGYSGANVLTF
V: TRBV25-1; CDR3: CASSELGVTGELFF
V: TRBV4-2; CDR3: CASSQGGDSPLHF
V: TRBV5-1; CDR3: CASSLSEARTDTQYF
V: TRBV18; CDR3: CASSGTPGQGGARQFF
V: TRBV7-2; CDR3: CASSFQRLADTDTQYF
V: TRBV27; CDR3: CASSLRGTSSGEQYF
V: TRBV7-3; CDR3: CASSSSGGFNEQFF
V: TRBV18; CDR3: CASSKIQGPDEKLFF
V: TRBV5-1; CDR3: CASSLRGDEQYF
V: TRBV6-6; CDR3: CASSTYDTDTQYF
V: TRBV6-5; CDR3: CASQVVTEAFF
V: TRBV6-1; CDR3: CASSEVRGSNQPQHF
V: TRBV30; CDR3: CAWSGGPYNEQFF
V: TRBV6-5; CDR3: CASSFMGQSNQPQHF
V: TRBV7-9; CDR3: CASSTQGGGTEAFF
V: TRBV4-1; CDR3: CASSQEGTGSYEQYF
V: TRBV10-3; CDR3: CAIRLADEQFF
V: TRBV5-1; CDR3: CASKEGAGDTQYF
V: TRBV6-1; CDR3: CASSEGAPINQPQHF
V: TRBV25-1; CDR3: CATKGQTFYNEQFF
V: TRBV9; CDR3: CASSAGGYYGYTF
V: TRBV7-3; CDR3: CASSPDSQEQFF
V: TRBV6-5; CDR3: CASSYMAGSYEQYF
V: TRBV5-4; CDR3: CASSPKGGSVDEQYF
V: TRBV3-1/TRBV3-2; CDR3: CASSQVPWGTGRGEQYF
V: TRBV4-2; CDR3: CASSQGQTNTEAFF
V: TRBV3-1/TRBV3-2; CDR3: CASSRSGGNNEQFF
V: TRBV5-1; CDR3: CASSPAGSEQYF
V: TRBV7-3; CDR3: CASSLISQEITEAFF
V: TRBV14; CDR3: CASSQQANTEAFF
V: TRBV6-5; CDR3: CASKEQPNSYEQYF
V: TRBV12-5; CDR3: CASGLVARGDTEAFF
V: TRBV3-1/TRBV3-2; CDR3: CASSQSSGNYGYTF